This TCR beta chain is from a study of T cell responses to AZD1222 COVID-19 vaccine. Broader study findings: Spike-spanning, vaccine-associated CD4 TCRs were dominant at 160-218 and 743-854. Clonal diversity may have been underestimated, and the donors were mostly white British, with more females than males. Seropositive at baseline were only five or six AZD1222 recipients. The study sampled repertoires only after the peak T cell response.

Germline V gives CDR1 SQVTM, CDR2 ANQGSEA. This CDR3 contains 14 residues. Germline trimming cut 6 bases from V and 4 bases from J; bases unmatched to any gene: 9. This clone is a singleton in its sample. The antigen is undetermined. Method: immunoSEQ multiplex PCR; TCRdb's copy keeps in-frame clones and lacks some. Of over 150,000 clones in the sample, 70% to 90% were seen once. The chain recombines TRBV29-1 with TRBJ1-3, with 7 bases lining up with TRBD1. Sample: peripheral blood, taken 28 days after the second AZD1222 dose. This clonotype originated in an adult who received the AZD1222 COVID-19 vaccine. CDR3 residues: CSVVPTGRGNTIYF. The DNA for the CDR3 is TGCAGCGTCGTACCGACAGGGCGAGGAAACACCATATATTTT.